Presented here are 19 T cell receptor beta chains from one specimen sequenced in a study of T cell responses to AZD1222 COVID-19 vaccine. Assay: immunoSEQ multiplex PCR; the TCRdb copy retains only in-frame clones and omits some. The sample records 80,000 or so clones, 87% being singletons. The sample consisted of peripheral blood, taken on day 0 of AZD1222 vaccination. These receptors originate from an adult in good health.

This chain connects TRBV5-1 to TRBJ2-1; 9 bases are a match to TRBD2. CDR3 size: 15 residues. The trim removed 5 bases at V and 15 bases at J, leaving 18 bases unmatched. Germline V gives CDR1 SGHRS, CDR2 YFSETQ. The CDR3 loop is CASREWAGGPLFLFF. For the CDR3, the DNA is TGCGCCAGCAGGGAGTGGGCGGGAGGGCCTTTATTTCTGTTCTTC. The variable domain in full, completed from reference TRBV5-1 and TRBJ2-1, reads KAGVTQTPRYLIKTRGQQVTLSCSPISGHRSVSWYQQTPGQGLQFLFEYFSETQRNKGNFPGRFSGRQFSNSRSEMNVSTLELGDSALYLCASREWAGGPLFLFFGPGTRLTVL.

This chain links TRBV6-5 with TRBJ1-5; D call uncertain. The CDR3 loop spans 12 amino acids. The germline V and J ends were trimmed by 0 bases and 10 bases, with 7 bases remaining between them. The V gene's germline CDR1 is MNHEY and CDR2 SVGAGI. The CDR3 DNA reads TGTGCCAGCAGTTACTCAAGAGGCCCCCAGCATTTT. It encodes CASSYSRGPQHF.

V usage is TRBV29-1 and J usage is TRBJ2-7, with D perhaps matching TRBD1 (7 bases). There are 12 residues in the CDR3. Trimming shortened V by 3 bases and J by 11 bases, and 17 bases separated the two germline ends. Germline V gene lookup returns CDR1 SQVTM and CDR2 ANQGSEA. The CDR3 sequence: CSVEGQGGRKYF. The CDR3 coding sequence is TGCAGCGTTGAGGGCCAGGGGGGAAGGAAGTACTTC.

The V and J genes are TRBV5-1 and TRBJ2-1; tentatively, D is TRBD1 (6 bases). Trimming removed 4 bases from V and 4 bases from J, with 15 bases in between. CDR1 is SGHRS and CDR2 is YFSETQ in the germline V gene. This CDR3 comprises 15 residues. This CDR3 is CASSPGQRTYNEQFF. The CDR3 DNA follows: TGCGCCAGCAGCCCTGGACAGCGGACGTACAATGAGCAGTTCTTC.

The J gene is TRBJ1-3, the V gene TRBV18; no clear D gene. The germline V gene has CDR1 KGHSH and CDR2 LQKENI. The germline V and J ends were trimmed by 2 bases and 5 bases, with 13 bases remaining between them. The CDR3 covers 15 residues. The CDR3 protein is CASSPIPGNRNTIYF. The CDR3 DNA follows: TGTGCCAGCTCACCAATCCCGGGTAATAGAAACACCATATATTTT.

J is TRBJ1-1 and V is TRBV13; D is undetermined. This CDR3 contains 15 residues. Per the germline V gene, CDR1 is PRHDT and CDR2 is FYEKMQ (reference sequence). The ends were cut back, 5 bases at V and 0 bases at J, with 13 bases in the middle. CDR3 region: CASSGVGRLNTEAFF. The DNA for the CDR3 is TGTGCCAGCAGCGGAGTAGGGAGGTTGAACACTGAAGCTTTCTTT.

The chain has TRBV30 and TRBJ1-2; D ambiguous. Trimming left V 3 bases short and J 7 bases short, with 9 bases between. Per the germline V gene, CDR1 is GTSNPN and CDR2 is SVGIG (reference sequence). CDR3 length: 11 amino acids. The CDR3 sequence is CAWRAAGGYTF. The CDR3 region has the DNA TGTGCCTGGAGGGCCGCGGGTGGCTACACCTTC.

The chain couples TRBV5-4 to TRBJ2-3; 11 positions agree with TRBD2. CDR3 length equals 16 residues. With V trimmed by 0 bases and J by 2 bases, 2 bases remained unmatched. Germline assignment: CDR1 SGHNT and CDR2 YYREEE (reference sequence). The CDR3 DNA is TGTGCCAGCAGCTTGGATAGCGGGAGGGTCACAGATACGCAGTATTTT. Protein product: CASSLDSGRVTDTQYF. Drawing the rest from reference TRBV5-4 and TRBJ2-3, the complete variable domain is ETGVTQSPTHLIKTRGQQVTLRCSSQSGHNTVSWYQQALGQGPQFIFQYYREEENGRGNFPPRFSGLQFPNYSSELNVNALELDDSALYLCASSLDSGRVTDTQYFGPGTRLTVL.

V and J are TRBV11-2 and TRBJ2-4; D might be TRBD2 (6 bases). The V gene lost 4 bases and the J gene lost 0 bases, with 10 bases spanning the gap. This CDR3 region has 15 residues. CDR1 and CDR2 from the germline V gene are SGHAT and FQNNGV. The CDR3 sequence: CASSSGTLAKNIQYF. In DNA form, the CDR3 reads TGTGCCAGCAGCTCCGGGACTCTAGCCAAAAACATTCAGTACTTC.

The V and J genes are TRBV18 and TRBJ2-4, with D perhaps TRBD2 (5 bases). V was pared by 2 bases and J by 6 bases, with 11 bases between. The CDR3 runs to 14 residues. Germline V gene sequence: CDR1 KGHSH, CDR2 LQKENI. The CDR3 is CASSPAASRNIQYF. CDR3 nucleotides: TGTGCCAGCTCACCAGCGGCTAGCAGAAACATTCAGTACTTC. Variable domain in full (rest from reference TRBV18 and TRBJ2-4): NAGVMQNPRHLVRRRGQEARLRCSPMKGHSHVYWYRQLPEEGLKFMVYLQKENIIDESGMPKERFSAEFPKEGPSILRIQQVVRGDSAAYFCASSPAASRNIQYFGAGTRLSVL.

The rearrangement links TRBV9 to TRBJ2-7, with D perhaps TRBD1 (6 bases). V dropped 0 bases and J dropped 4 bases, with 14 bases sitting between them. The CDR3 extends over 15 amino acids. Germline-derived CDR1 and CDR2 are SGDLS and YYNGEE. The CDR3 loop reads CASSVGPGEGYEQYF. CDR3 in DNA: TGTGCCAGCAGCGTAGGGCCAGGGGAAGGATACGAGCAGTACTTC.

This chain uses TRBV6-5 with TRBJ2-2, with D maybe TRBD1 (7 bases). V lost 8 bases and J lost 7, with 17 bases in between. The CDR3 runs 14 residues. CDR1 MNHEY and CDR2 SVGAGI come from the germline V gene. The CDR3 sequence: CASREQGRIGELFF. In DNA, the CDR3 is TGTGCCAGCCGAGAACAGGGGAGGATCGGGGAGCTGTTTTTT.

J is TRBJ1-2 and V is TRBV19, with D tentatively TRBD1 (6 bases). Germline CDR1 LNHDA, CDR2 SQIVND (reference sequence). Trimming cost V 3 bases and J 6 bases, with 17 bases left between them. This CDR3 comprises 15 residues. CDR3 DNA sequence: TGTGCCAGTAGTATCGGCCAGGGGCCGTATCATGGCTACACCTTC. The encoded protein is CASSIGQGPYHGYTF.

The chain links TRBV19 to TRBJ2-1; D is uncertain. The germline V and J ends were trimmed by 8 bases and 0 bases, with 17 bases remaining between them. This CDR3 is 16 amino acids long. CDR1 is LNHDA and CDR2 is SQIVND in the germline V gene (reference sequence). The DNA of the CDR3 is TGTGCCAGTCACTCCGCTAGTTTTGCCTCCTACAATGAGCAGTTCTTC. Translated: CASHSASFASYNEQFF.

A word on this clone: The junction does not match germline at one end; this may be a read error. This chain connects TRBV3-1 (or the pseudogene TRBV3-2) to TRBJ1-6, with D possibly being TRBD1 (5 bases). The length of the CDR3 is 13 residues. Per the germline V gene, CDR1 is LGHDT and CDR2 is YNNKEL (reference sequence). As DNA, the CDR3 is TGTGCCAGCAGCCAAGAGACAGCTTCACTCCTCCACTTT. This encodes CASSQETASLLHF.

The DNA for the CDR3 is TGTGCCAGCAGCTTAACCCCGGGAGTCCGGGACATCAACTCTGGGGCCAACGTCCTGACTTTC. This encodes CASSLTPGVRDINSGANVLTF. The J gene is TRBJ2-6, the V gene TRBV7-3; D is possibly TRBD1 or TRBD2 (6 bases each). The CDR3 contains 21 residues. With 0 bases removed from V and 0 bases from J, the gap between germline ends came to 21 bases. The V gene's germline CDR1 is SGHTA and CDR2 FQGTGA.

The V and J genes are TRBV14 and TRBJ2-7; weak D call: TRBD2 (5 bases). Trimming left V 1 base short and J 5 bases short, with 15 bases between. Germline lookup yields CDR1 SGHDN and CDR2 FVKESK. This CDR3 spans 15 amino acids. The CDR3 DNA reads TGTGCCAGCAGCCAAGTCTCACCCAGCGGCAACGAGCAGTACTTC. Amino acid sequence: CASSQVSPSGNEQYF.

The V gene is TRBV29-1, the J gene TRBJ1-2; unclear D gene. The CDR3 covers 12 residues. V was pared by 3 bases and J by 8 bases, with 13 bases between. In germline, CDR1 is SQVTM, CDR2 ANQGSEA. The CDR3 DNA follows: TGCAGCGTTGAGAACGCGGCGGGAGGCTACACCTTC. This sequence encodes CSVENAAGGYTF.

The genes are TRBV24-1 and TRBJ2-3, with D unclear. This CDR3 has 13 residues. Trimming removed 5 bases at V and 3 bases at J, with 8 bases between. CDR1 and CDR2 from the germline V gene are KGHDR and SFDVKD. CDR3 in amino acids: CATSATGTDTQYF. CDR3 nucleotide sequence: TGTGCCACCAGTGCCACCGGGACAGATACGCAGTATTTT.